These T cell receptor beta chains were read from a single sample in a study of blood T cell repertoires in COVID-19. This table comes from immunoSEQ multiplex PCR, and its TCRdb copy is limited to in-frame clones, with some not included. Seen here are some 150,000 clones, roughly 87% observed once, and the top ten hold approximately 4.1%. The sample taken for sequencing was peripheral blood. The source is a woman aged 55-69 years who had recovered from COVID-19. Both conserved end residues are part of each CDR3. The order of the fields is V gene, CDR3 length, D gene, J gene, clone size, CDR3 protein, CDR3 DNA. A D gene is named only where the DNA matches it firmly. Not all rows give a size; the values are once, few, many and, for expanded clones, a class.

v_gene: TRBV28; len: 15; d_gene: TRBD1; j_gene: TRBJ1-2; abundance: NA; CDR3aa: CASSLLLGQGIGYTF; CDR3nt: TGTGCCAGCAGTTTACTTCTTGGACAGGGGATCGGCTACACCTTC
v_gene: TRBV5-4; len: 16; d_gene: NA; j_gene: TRBJ1-6; abundance: NA; CDR3aa: CASSSGVGQTDSPLHF; CDR3nt: TGTGCCAGCAGCTCAGGGGTAGGGCAGACGGATTCACCCCTCCACTTT
v_gene: TRBV19; len: 14; d_gene: NA; j_gene: TRBJ1-2; abundance: NA; CDR3aa: CASTTSGANYGYTF; CDR3nt: TGTGCCAGCACCACCTCAGGGGCTAACTATGGCTACACCTTC
v_gene: TRBV29-1; len: 12; d_gene: NA; j_gene: TRBJ1-5; abundance: NA; CDR3aa: CSVKDGDQPQHF; CDR3nt: TGCAGCGTGAAGGACGGGGATCAGCCCCAGCATTTT
v_gene: TRBV13; len: 15; d_gene: NA; j_gene: TRBJ1-1; abundance: NA; CDR3aa: CASSFQGTGNTEAFF; CDR3nt: TGTGCCAGCAGCTTCCAGGGGACGGGGAACACTGAAGCTTTCTTT
v_gene: TRBV7-2; len: 13; d_gene: NA; j_gene: TRBJ1-2; abundance: NA; CDR3aa: CASSYDRNYGYTF; CDR3nt: TGTGCCAGCAGCTACGACAGAAACTATGGCTACACCTTC
v_gene: TRBV2; len: 14; d_gene: NA; j_gene: TRBJ2-7; abundance: NA; CDR3aa: CASTSASVAYEQYF; CDR3nt: TGTGCCAGCACGTCAGCGTCGGTAGCCTACGAGCAGTACTTC
v_gene: TRBV28; len: 15; d_gene: NA; j_gene: TRBJ1-4; abundance: NA; CDR3aa: CASSFSSPSNEKLFF; CDR3nt: TGTGCCAGCAGTTTTTCGTCCCCCTCTAATGAAAAACTGTTTTTT
v_gene: TRBV4-1; len: 16; d_gene: TRBD1; j_gene: TRBJ1-2; abundance: few; CDR3aa: CASSHSRDRGNYGYTF; CDR3nt: TGCGCCAGCAGCCATAGCCGGGACAGGGGTAACTATGGCTACACCTTC
v_gene: TRBV11-2; len: 11; d_gene: NA; j_gene: TRBJ1-1; abundance: NA; CDR3aa: CASRSGFEAFF; CDR3nt: TGTGCCAGCAGATCAGGGTTTGAAGCTTTCTTT
v_gene: TRBV6-5; len: 14; d_gene: TRBD1; j_gene: TRBJ1-5; abundance: NA; CDR3aa: CASRGQGALEPQHF; CDR3nt: TGTGCCAGCAGGGGACAGGGGGCTCTTGAGCCCCAGCATTTT
v_gene: TRBV2; len: 9; d_gene: NA; j_gene: TRBJ2-7; abundance: NA; CDR3aa: CASYYEQYF; CDR3nt: TGTGCCAGCTACTACGAGCAGTACTTC
v_gene: TRBV5-1; len: 13; d_gene: TRBD1; j_gene: TRBJ1-1; abundance: NA; CDR3aa: CASSRGTGDEAFF; CDR3nt: TGCGCCAGCAGCCGGGGGACAGGGGATGAAGCTTTCTTT
v_gene: TRBV5-1; len: 12; d_gene: NA; j_gene: TRBJ1-3; abundance: once; CDR3aa: CASLYSGNTIYF; CDR3nt: TGCGCCAGTTTATACTCTGGAAACACCATATATTTT
v_gene: TRBV6-5; len: 14; d_gene: TRBD2; j_gene: TRBJ2-7; abundance: NA; CDR3aa: CASRAGLAGYEQYF; CDR3nt: TGTGCCAGCAGGGCAGGACTAGCGGGATACGAGCAGTACTTC
v_gene: TRBV7-9; len: 17; d_gene: TRBD2; j_gene: TRBJ2-1; abundance: NA; CDR3aa: CASSSRGLAASYNEQFF; CDR3nt: TGTGCCAGCAGCTCTCGAGGACTAGCGGCGTCCTACAATGAGCAGTTCTTC
v_gene: TRBV5-4; len: 18; d_gene: TRBD2; j_gene: TRBJ2-2; abundance: NA; CDR3aa: CASSLGLAGGLGTGELFF; CDR3nt: TGTGCCAGCAGCTTGGGACTAGCGGGGGGGCTAGGAACCGGGGAGCTGTTTTTT
v_gene: TRBV28; len: 15; d_gene: NA; j_gene: TRBJ2-5; abundance: NA; CDR3aa: CASSLTAPDSEAQYF; CDR3nt: TGTGCCAGCAGTTTAACTGCCCCCGACTCGGAGGCCCAGTACTTC
v_gene: TRBV3-1/TRBV3-2; len: 16; d_gene: TRBD1; j_gene: TRBJ1-2; abundance: NA; CDR3aa: CASSPPGTGGEVGYTF; CDR3nt: TGTGCCAGCAGCCCTCCCGGAACAGGGGGCGAAGTTGGCTACACCTTC
v_gene: TRBV12-3/TRBV12-4; len: 13; d_gene: NA; j_gene: TRBJ1-5; abundance: once; CDR3aa: CASSLSSNQPQHF; CDR3nt: TGTGCCAGCAGCCTTTCTAGCAATCAGCCCCAGCATTTT
v_gene: TRBV7-9; len: 15; d_gene: NA; j_gene: TRBJ2-2; abundance: NA; CDR3aa: CASSLDSRNTGELFF; CDR3nt: TGTGCCAGCAGCTTAGACAGCAGGAACACCGGGGAGCTGTTTTTT
v_gene: TRBV28; len: 13; d_gene: TRBD1; j_gene: TRBJ2-7; abundance: NA; CDR3aa: CASGTGGSYEQYF; CDR3nt: TGTGCCAGCGGGACAGGGGGCTCCTACGAGCAGTACTTC